These 2 T cell receptor beta chains share one sample of origin, sequenced in a study of T cell repertoires in cytomegalovirus infection (dated by TCRdb to the late 2010s). Their antigen targets remain unknown. Instrument on record: Illumina HiSeq 1500. Using fastp at Q25 and MiXCR, TCRdb reprocessed the public reads and kept productive beta chains. Identical CDR3 proteins give one entry, which carries the most common genes and DNA. Here the sample has 450,000 to 600,000 distinct CDR3 sequences; about 39% occur a single time. The ten largest clonotypes hold about 45% of the sample. In light of the paper, this sample's treatment or condition label describes: in vitro stimulation with specific CMV peptide epitopes to enrich CMV-specific T cells. Source: cultured PBMCs, taken from culture after CMV antigen stimulation. These receptors all come from a human donor in good health (CMV status not recorded). Some clones in this sample may be carry-over from other donors' samples.

CDR3 sequence (DNA): TGTGCCAGCAGGAAGGGACTAGCGGGAGGCCGAATCGGCAATGAGCAGTTCTTC. This encodes CASRKGLAGGRIGNEQFF. The chain recombines TRBV2 with TRBJ2-1; 15 nucleotides agree with TRBD2. Unmatched junction bases numbered 12, after V lost 6 bases and J lost 6 bases. The germline V gene encodes CDR1 SNHLY and CDR2 FYNNEI. The CDR3 loop spans 18 amino acids.

This clonotype was observed a handful of times. The chain couples TRBV7-8 to TRBJ1-1; possibly TRBD1 for D (6 bases). CDR1 is SGHVS, CDR2 FQNEAQ, per germline. CDR3 length: 14 residues. Trimming removed 1 base at V and 3 bases at J, with 9 bases between. Here the CDR3 reads CASSLETGYTEAFF. The CDR3 DNA follows: TGTGCCAGCAGCTTAGAAACAGGGTACACTGAAGCTTTCTTT. The variable domain in full, with the rest retrieved from reference TRBV7-8 and TRBJ1-1, is GAGVSQSPRYKVAKRGQDVALRCDPISGHVSLFWYQQALGQGPEFLTYFQNEAQLDKSGLPSDRFFAERPEGSVSTLKIQRTQQEDSAVYLCASSLETGYTEAFFGQGTRLTVV.